The 8 T cell receptor beta chains in this list originate from one sample, sequenced in a study of neurological immune-mediated disorders. TCRdb recomputed calls from the 5' RACE reads with MiXCR, one row per CDR3 protein. The repertoire has tens of thousands of distinct CDR3 sequences, about an eighth of them found once; the top ten carry around 4.3%. Time point noted: longitudinal time-point 1 (baseline). The sequenced sample consisted of PBMCs. Every receptor here comes from a female donor with HTLV-1-associated myelopathy (HAM/TSP).

At least ten counts were recorded for this clonotype. The chain joins TRBV20-1 to TRBJ2-5, with D perhaps matching TRBD2 (5 bases). The V gene lost 4 bases and the J gene lost 0 bases, with 15 bases spanning the gap. This CDR3 comprises 15 residues. The germline CDR1 and CDR2 sequences are DFQATT and SNEGSKA (reference sequence). The CDR3 DNA reads as TGCAGTGCTAAACCTCTCTCGGGAAACCAAGAGACCCAGTACTTC. Encoded protein: CSAKPLSGNQETQYF.

A note on this clonotype: The junction differs from germline at one of its ends, possibly a read error. This chain connects TRBV9 to TRBJ2-1; no reliable D call. The CDR3 loop spans 16 amino acids. CDR1 is SGDLS, CDR2 YYNGEE, per germline. DNA of the CDR3: TGTGCCAGCAGCGTAGGGGTTCGGGCGGCTATTTATGAGCTGTTCTTC. It is translated as CASSVGVRAAIYELFF.

The sample holds many counts of this clonotype. CDR3: CSARGSTLGYGYTF. The CDR3 bases are TGCAGTGCTAGAGGATCGACATTGGGCTATGGCTACACCTTC. This chain joins TRBV20-1 and TRBJ1-2, with D unresolved. V was clipped by 1 base and J by 4 bases, with 13 bases between them. Germline V lookup: CDR1 DFQATT, CDR2 SNEGSKA (reference sequence). The CDR3 covers 14 residues.

V usage is TRBV12-3 or TRBV12-4 and J usage is TRBJ2-7; TRBD1 matches at 12 bases. CDR3 length equals 18 residues. V gave up 1 base and J gave up 5 bases; unmatched junction bases: 12. CDR3 residues: CASSLGPGWGTGGHEQYF. DNA for the CDR3: TGTGCCAGCAGTTTAGGGCCCGGTTGGGGGACAGGGGGCCACGAGCAGTACTTC.

This clonotype has at least ten counts. J is TRBJ1-1 and V is TRBV4-1; maybe TRBD1 (5 bases). V dropped 3 bases and J dropped 1 base, with 9 bases sitting between them. CDR1 and CDR2 from the germline V gene are MGHRA and YSYEKL. The CDR3 covers 14 residues. The CDR3 here is CASSQADRNTEAFF. CDR3 nucleotides: TGCGCCAGCAGCCAGGCCGACAGGAACACTGAAGCTTTCTTT.

In this sample, this clonotype turned up many times. The rearrangement links TRBV28 to TRBJ2-3; the D gene is possibly TRBD1 (5 bases). The V gene lost 5 bases and the J gene lost 0 bases, with 12 bases spanning the gap. This CDR3 comprises 15 residues. CDR1 and CDR2 (germline): MDHEN, SYDVKM. This chain's CDR3 is CASSVQGRSTDTQYF. The DNA for the CDR3 is TGTGCCAGCAGTGTTCAGGGTCGGAGCACAGATACGCAGTATTTT.

This clonotype was counted many times. The chain couples TRBV5-1 to TRBJ2-7; 7 nucleotides align to TRBD2. V gave up 4 bases and J gave up 2 bases; unmatched junction bases: 9. The CDR3 is made up of 15 amino acids. In germline, CDR1 is SGHRS, CDR2 YFSETQ. The CDR3 loop reads CASSRAAGETYEQYF. The CDR3 bases are TGCGCCAGCAGCAGGGCCGCGGGGGAAACCTACGAGCAGTACTTC.

In the case of this clonotype: A read error is possible here, since a much larger clone lies one base away. The chain uses TRBV3-1 and TRBJ2-4; the D is unclear. The germline V gene has CDR1 LGHDT and CDR2 YNNKEL (reference sequence). The V and J ends lost 6 bases and 6 bases respectively, with 12 bases between them. This CDR3 spans 13 amino acids. This chain's CDR3 is CASSQNVINIQYF. The CDR3 DNA reads as TGTGCCAGCAGTCAAAACGTCATAAACATTCAGTACTTC. The entire variable domain, with the rest obtained from reference TRBV3-1 and TRBJ2-4, is as follows: DTAVSQTPKYLVTQMGNDKSIKCEQNLGHDTMYWYKQDSKKFLKIMFSYNNKELIINETVPNRFSPKSPDKAHLNLHINSLELGDSAVYFCASSQNVINIQYFGAGTRLSVL.